A single sample is the source of the 23 T cell receptor beta chains below, sequenced in a study of blood T cells in healthy people across ages. The second PCR ran about 6 to 11 cycles with a sample-barcoded 5' primer and J-beta primers. TCRdb redid the calling of the 5' RACE reads with MiXCR, one entry per CDR3 protein. Of 1.5 million to 2 million distinct CDR3 sequences listed, roughly 27% are singletons. Sample: blood. The source is a woman in her twenties or thirties in good health.

Only a few counts were recorded for this clonotype. This rearrangement joins TRBV7-2 to TRBJ2-3; the D gene is possibly TRBD1 (6 bases). The CDR3 has 15 residues. Germline V gene sequence: CDR1 SGHTA, CDR2 FQGNSA. With 6 bases removed from V and 2 bases from J, the gap between germline ends came to 15 bases. The CDR3 DNA reads TGTGCCAGCAGAAGCCAGGGGATGTTCACAGATACGCAGTATTTT. Amino acid sequence: CASRSQGMFTDTQYF.

This clonotype was counted ten times or more. The chain has TRBV12-3 or TRBV12-4 and TRBJ2-7; D not certain. Trimming cost V 3 bases and J 6 bases, with 6 bases left between them. The CDR3 extends over 11 amino acids. Here the CDR3 reads CASSLNSEQYF. DNA of the CDR3: TGTGCCAGCAGTTTGAACAGCGAGCAGTACTTC.

The V gene is TRBV2, the J gene TRBJ2-1; possible D gene TRBD2, 6 bases. Germline assignment: CDR1 SNHLY and CDR2 FYNNEI. V dropped 7 bases and J dropped 9 bases, with 16 bases sitting between them. The CDR3 sequence is 13 residues long. This CDR3 reads CASKLARAVEQFF. The CDR3 DNA sequence: TGTGCCAGCAAACTAGCCCGCGCGGTTGAGCAGTTCTTC.

In regard to this clonotype: Possible read error: a much larger clone is one base away. This chain uses TRBV7-9 with TRBJ2-4; D possibly corresponds to TRBD1 (5 bases). The germline CDR1 and CDR2 sequences are SEHNR and FQNEAQ (reference sequence). The CDR3 is 16 residues long. V was clipped by 3 bases and J by 3 bases, with 15 bases between them. The CDR3 protein is CASSFGSGCGKNIQYF. CDR3 nucleotides: TGTGCCAGCAGCTTTGGGTCAGGGTGTGGCAAAAACATTCAGTACTTC.

As for this clonotype: A much larger clone lies one base from this, so it may be a read error. V and J are TRBV6-5 and TRBJ2-3, with a possible D match to TRBD1 (7 bases). Germline assignment: CDR1 MNHEY and CDR2 SVGAGI. The CDR3 extends over 16 amino acids. V was trimmed by 5 bases and J by 2 bases, leaving 17 bases between them. CDR3 loop: CASSPGGGAATDTQYF. The CDR3 DNA follows: TGTGCCAGCAGTCCAGGAGGGGGCGCAGCCACAGATACGCAGTATTTT.

This clonotype turned up a few times. The CDR3 here is CASSLDSSREQYF. The CDR3 bases are TGTGCCAGCAGCTTAGACAGTAGTCGCGAGCAGTACTTC. The V and J genes are TRBV7-9 and TRBJ2-5; D is unclear. The J call may be faulty, since TRBJ2-7 better matches the DNA end. The CDR3 is made up of 13 amino acids. CDR1 SEHNR and CDR2 FQNEAQ come from the germline V gene (reference sequence).

This clonotype turned up a few times. The chain employs TRBV30 and TRBJ2-5, with D perhaps matching TRBD1 or TRBD2 (5 bases each). CDR1 is GTSNPN and CDR2 is SVGIG in the germline V gene (reference sequence). The CDR3 covers 13 residues. Between the trimmed V and J ends, which lost 1 base and 9 bases, there was a span of 15 bases. CDR3 sequence: CAWSGGLVGAQYF. Here the CDR3 DNA reads TGTGCCTGGAGTGGTGGTCTCGTGGGGGCCCAGTACTTC. The full variable domain, in which reference TRBV30 and TRBJ2-5 provide the parts outside the CDR3, is SQTIHQWPATLVQPVGSPLSLECTVEGTSNPNLYWYRQAAGRGLQLLFYSVGIGQISSEVPQNLSASRPQDRQFILSSKKLLLSDSGFYLCAWSGGLVGAQYFGPGTRLLVL.

The V call is TRBV6-5, the J call TRBJ2-7; TRBD2 might be the D (6 bases). V was cut by 7 bases and J by 0 bases, with 13 bases left in between. Germline lookup yields CDR1 MNHEY and CDR2 SVGAGI. The CDR3 covers 14 residues. DNA for the CDR3: TGTGCCAGCAAGTTCGAGCGGGTCTCCTACGAGCAGTACTTC. It is translated as CASKFERVSYEQYF.

This clonotype was seen only a few times. The chain combines TRBV7-9 with TRBJ2-7; D ambiguous. The V and J ends lost 5 bases and 3 bases respectively, with 8 bases between them. Germline CDR1 reads SEHNR; CDR2 reads FQNEAQ (reference sequence). This CDR3 has 12 residues. Here the CDR3 reads CASSNSGYEQYF. The DNA of the CDR3 is TGTGCCAGCAGCAATAGTGGCTACGAGCAGTACTTC.

This clonotype turned up a few times. This rearrangement joins TRBV7-2 to TRBJ2-4; D may be TRBD1 (5 bases). Germline V CDR1 and CDR2: SGHTA, FQGNSA. CDR3 length equals 13 residues. Trimming stripped 5 bases from V and 13 bases from J, with 18 bases between. This chain's CDR3 is CASSPKLGPGQYF. DNA of the CDR3: TGTGCCAGCAGCCCAAAGTTGGGGCCAGGGCAGTACTTC.

The chain has TRBV5-5 and TRBJ1-1; 7 bases line up with TRBD1. Germline assignment: CDR1 SGHKS and CDR2 YYEKEE (reference sequence). Trimming cost V 3 bases and J 3 bases; bases outside gene matches: 5. CDR3 length: 14 amino acids. The CDR3, as DNA: TGTGCCAGCAGCTACACAGGGGACCACACTGAAGCTTTCTTT. This codes for CASSYTGDHTEAFF.

Ten or more counts support this clonotype. The V and J genes are TRBV6-6 and TRBJ2-5, with D possibly matching TRBD1 (6 bases). The J call may be in error: the DNA end matches TRBJ2-7 better. Germline V gene sequence: CDR1 MNHNY, CDR2 SVGAGI (reference sequence). This CDR3 has 13 residues. CDR3 DNA sequence: TGTGCCAGCAGTTCAGTCAGGGGCGGCGAGCAGTACTTC. It codes for CASSSVRGGEQYF.

This clonotype was detected only a few times. The chain carries TRBV15 and TRBJ2-7, with D uncertain. CDR3 length equals 13 residues. Germline loops: CDR1 LNHNV, CDR2 YYDKDF (reference sequence). V was shortened by 0 bases and J by 0 bases, with 3 bases between the two germline ends. CDR3 coding DNA: TGTGCCACCAGCAGAGACATCTCCTACGAGCAGTACTTC. This translates into CATSRDISYEQYF.

V and J are TRBV11-2 and TRBJ1-1; 7 bases agree with TRBD1. CDR1 and CDR2 (germline): SGHAT, FQNNGV. This CDR3 spans 13 amino acids. The junction had 3 bases not matched to a gene; V was cut back by 3 bases and J by 5 bases. CDR3 DNA sequence: TGTGCCAGCAGCTTCGCGACAGGGACTGAAGCTTTCTTT. Protein sequence: CASSFATGTEAFF.

The rearrangement uses TRBV19 and TRBJ2-7, with D possibly called TRBD1 or TRBD2 (5 bases each). CDR3 size: 13 residues. V lost 4 bases, J lost 2 bases, and 9 bases lay in between. Germline CDR1 and CDR2: LNHDA and SQIVND (reference sequence). CDR3 bases: TGTGCCAGTAGTACCAGGGACGCCTACGAGCAGTACTTC. Translation: CASSTRDAYEQYF.

For the CDR3, the DNA is TGCAGCGTTGGTAGGCAGACCCAGTACTTC. Protein: CSVGRQTQYF. The chain links TRBV29-1 to TRBJ2-5; D gene unclear. The V and J ends lost 4 bases and 6 bases respectively, with 6 bases between them. The CDR3 has 10 residues. The germline V gene has CDR1 SQVTM and CDR2 ANQGSEA.

V is TRBV4-1 and J is TRBJ1-6; D call uncertain. The CDR3 extends over 13 amino acids. V shed 0 bases and J shed 8 bases, with 5 bases lying between them. Germline CDR1 and CDR2: MGHRA and YSYEKL. CDR3 amino acids: CASSQEEDSPLHF. The CDR3 region has the DNA TGCGCCAGCAGCCAAGAGGAGGATTCACCCCTCCACTTT.

In DNA, the CDR3 is TGTGCCAGCAGCCAACCGGGAGACCGATACAATGAGCAGTTCTTC. Translated: CASSQPGDRYNEQFF. This rearrangement joins TRBV14 to TRBJ2-1; tentatively, D is TRBD2 (6 bases). Germline loops: CDR1 SGHDN, CDR2 FVKESK. Trimming stripped 2 bases from V and 4 bases from J, with 12 bases between. The CDR3 runs to 15 residues.

J is TRBJ2-1 and V is TRBV7-2, with a tentative D call TRBD2 (5 bases). The CDR3 loop spans 13 amino acids. Germline CDR1 is SGHTA and CDR2 is FQGNSA. Trimming pared 5 bases from V and 9 bases from J, leaving 14 bases between. CDR3 sequence reads: CASSPTSVVEQFF. CDR3 DNA: TGTGCCAGCAGCCCCACTAGTGTGGTTGAGCAGTTCTTC.

This clonotype turned up a few times. The V call is TRBV5-8, the J call TRBJ2-1; D is undetermined. This CDR3 spans 14 amino acids. CDR1 and CDR2 (germline): SGHTS, YDEGEE. Trimming pared 2 bases from V and 3 bases from J, leaving 9 bases between. The CDR3: CASSLWQIYNEQFF. The CDR3 bases are TGTGCCAGCAGCTTATGGCAGATCTACAATGAGCAGTTCTTC.

V and J are TRBV29-1 and TRBJ2-7; a possible D gene is TRBD1 (5 bases). The CDR3 length is 13 residues. Germline V gene lookup returns CDR1 SQVTM and CDR2 ANQGSEA. Deletions cut 4 bases from V and 4 bases from J, with 14 bases between. CDR3 amino acids: CSVVVQPGYEQYF. The CDR3 DNA sequence: TGCAGCGTTGTAGTACAGCCAGGGTACGAGCAGTACTTC.

With regard to this clonotype: A much larger clone lies a single base off, so this may be a read error. V and J are TRBV7-2 and TRBJ2-7; TRBD1 might be the D (6 bases). The CDR3 covers 13 residues. The V and J ends lost 5 bases and 5 bases respectively, with 13 bases between them. Per the germline V gene, CDR1 is SGHTA and CDR2 is FQGNSA. In DNA form, the CDR3 reads TGTGCCAGCAGCCCATCGGACAGCCACGAGCAGTACTTC. Translated, it gives CASSPSDSHEQYF.

To note about this clonotype: One end of the junction does not line up with germline, which may come from a read error. The J gene is TRBJ2-5, the V gene TRBV27, with TRBD1 as a possible D gene (5 bases). The CDR3 spans 14 residues. Germline CDR1 reads MNHEY; CDR2 reads SMNVEV (reference sequence). The CDR3 DNA reads TGTGTCAGCAGCCAGGTGTTGGGGCGAGGCGGTCAGTACTTC. Encoded protein: CVSSQVLGRGGQYF.